These 14 T cell receptor beta chains originate from one sample sequenced in a study of blood T cells in healthy people across ages. A second roughly 6 to 12 cycle PCR used barcoded and J-beta primers. TCRdb reprocessed the 5' RACE reads via MiXCR and lists one record per CDR3 protein. The data hold about 730,000 distinct CDR3 sequences, with around 40% observed a single time. The sample comprised blood. These receptors were obtained from a woman aged 60-75 years in good health.

The chain joins TRBV10-3 to TRBJ2-5, with TRBD2 matching over 10 bases. Germline trimming cut 3 bases from V and 4 bases from J; bases unmatched to any gene: 2. In germline, CDR1 is ENHRY, CDR2 SYGVKD. The CDR3 extends over 14 amino acids. The CDR3 DNA follows: TGTGCCATCAGTGACGGGACTAGCGTAGAGACCCAGTACTTC. It yields the protein CAISDGTSVETQYF.

This rearrangement joins TRBV20-1 to TRBJ2-7; 7 nucleotides agree with TRBD2. The CDR3 covers 13 residues. J was trimmed by 6 bases and V by 2 bases; bases with no gene match: 7. Per germline, CDR1 DFQATT and CDR2 SNEGSKA (reference sequence). As DNA, the CDR3 is TGCAGTGCTAGATCCGGGGGGTCGGGCGAGCAGTACTTC. It encodes CSARSGGSGEQYF.

This chain connects TRBV7-8 to TRBJ2-7; D is possibly TRBD1 (5 bases). V lost 5 bases, J lost 2 bases, and 10 bases lay in between. The CDR3 runs 13 residues. CDR1 and CDR2 from the germline V gene are SGHVS and FQNEAQ. The CDR3 spells CASSQDTAYEQYF. Written as DNA, the CDR3 is TGTGCCAGCAGCCAGGACACAGCCTACGAGCAGTACTTC.

This clonotype was seen many times. The chain combines TRBV6-5 with TRBJ2-1; D possibly corresponds to TRBD1 (7 bases). The CDR3 is 15 residues long. The V gene's germline CDR1 is MNHEY and CDR2 SVGAGI. Between the trimmed V and J ends, which lost 5 bases and 4 bases, there was a span of 15 bases. DNA for the CDR3: TGTGCCAGCAGTACTTCAGGGGGGCTATACAATGAGCAGTTCTTC. Translating it yields CASSTSGGLYNEQFF.

This clonotype occurred many times. This rearrangement joins TRBV9 to TRBJ2-7; TRBD1 is a possible D gene (5 bases). The V gene's germline CDR1 is SGDLS and CDR2 YYNGEE. V was pared by 2 bases and J by 2 bases, with 11 bases between. The CDR3 runs to 14 residues. The CDR3 DNA reads TGTGCCAGCAGCGTCGCACAGGTAGCCTACGAGCAGTACTTC. Translating it yields CASSVAQVAYEQYF.

The CDR3 loop is CASSYVGLAGNEQYF. CDR3 DNA sequence: TGTGCCAGCAGTTACGTCGGACTAGCGGGAAATGAGCAGTACTTC. The chain uses TRBV6-5 and TRBJ2-7, with 12 bases lining up with TRBD2. Germline V gene lookup returns CDR1 MNHEY and CDR2 SVGAGI. The CDR3 extends over 15 amino acids. V shed 2 bases, J shed 7 bases, and the junction held 6 bases outside the gene matches.

This clonotype was observed many times. This chain uses TRBV3-1 with TRBJ2-5, with D hard to call. This CDR3 is built from 10 residues. From germline, CDR1 is LGHDT and CDR2 YNNKEL (reference sequence). The germline V and J ends were trimmed by 7 bases and 2 bases, with 2 bases remaining between them. The CDR3 reads CASKQETQYF. In DNA form, the CDR3 reads TGTGCCAGCAAACAAGAGACCCAGTACTTC.

As regards this clonotype: A junction end diverges from the germline sequence, so it may reflect a read error. The chain combines TRBV2 with TRBJ2-1; D is undetermined. This CDR3 is built from 15 residues. The germline V gene has CDR1 SNHLY and CDR2 FYNNEI. CDR3 residues: CASTMGHSSYNEQFF. DNA for the CDR3: TGCGCCAGCACAATGGGCCACAGCTCCTACAATGAGCAGTTCTTC.

V gene TRBV29-1 combines with J gene TRBJ1-2; 8 bases match TRBD1. Germline lookup yields CDR1 SQVTM and CDR2 ANQGSEA. This CDR3 region has 14 residues. Unmatched junction bases numbered 13, after V lost 5 bases and J lost 8 bases. This chain's CDR3 is CSVTPGTGLGGYTF. The CDR3 DNA follows: TGCAGCGTTACACCCGGGACAGGCCTGGGCGGCTACACCTTC.

As regards this clonotype: A read error may account for a junction end that differs from germline. This chain connects TRBV27 to TRBJ1-1; D uncertain. Germline V CDR1 and CDR2: MNHEY, SMNVEV (reference sequence). This CDR3 is 9 amino acids long. The DNA for the CDR3 is TGTGCCATCAGTTTAGAAGCTTTCTTT. Amino acid sequence: CAISLEAFF.

This clonotype was seen just once. The chain employs TRBV4-3 and TRBJ2-1, with D perhaps matching TRBD2 (5 bases). This CDR3 has 15 amino acids. Germline lookup yields CDR1 LGHNA and CDR2 YSLEER. V lost 4 bases and J lost 6, with 16 bases in between. The CDR3 nucleotides read TGCGCCAGCAGCCCCCTAGCCACGAGTCTCAATGAGCAGTTCTTC. Amino acids: CASSPLATSLNEQFF.

The J gene is TRBJ1-2, the V gene TRBV12-3 or TRBV12-4; 7 positions agree with TRBD1. The CDR3 length is 14 residues. The ends lost 3 bases at V and 8 bases at J; junction bases unmatched: 9. CDR3 DNA sequence: TGTGCCAGCAGTTTTGCAGGGGGGGGGAAAGGCTACACCTTC. Protein sequence: CASSFAGGGKGYTF.

Note on this clonotype: Sequence at one end of the junction differs from germline and may be a read error. The chain uses TRBV9 and TRBJ2-3; tentative D call: TRBD2 (6 bases). The germline V gene has CDR1 SGDLS and CDR2 YYNGEE. The CDR3 extends over 13 amino acids. In DNA form, the CDR3 reads TGTGCCCGCAGCCCGGGGGGCACAGATACGCAGTATTTT. It is translated as CARSPGGTDTQYF.

The rearrangement joins TRBV12-3 or TRBV12-4 to TRBJ2-7; 8 bases align to TRBD1. The trim removed 7 bases at V and 0 bases at J, leaving 5 bases unmatched. This CDR3 spans 14 amino acids. The CDR3: CASTDRVSSYEQYF. CDR3 in DNA: TGTGCCAGCACGGACAGGGTGAGCTCCTACGAGCAGTACTTC.